This T cell receptor beta chain comes out of a study of CD4 T cells in relation to SARS-CoV-2 and coronaviruses. Study-wide context: Controls used an HIV-1 Nef peptide pool or no peptide.

Repertoires were generated with immunoSEQ multiplex PCR, while TCRdb's copy carries only in-frame clones and drops some. The sample includes 21,000 or so clones, under 85% seen only once; the top ten take 9% to 15%. Concerning this clone itself: Antigen: not known.

Germline values: CDR1 SNHLY, CDR2 FYNNEI. V was pared by 6 bases and J by 0 bases, with 11 bases between. This CDR3 spans 14 amino acids. Before the COVID-19 pandemic, during about 2011-2019, CD4+ T cells were taken from unexposed donors. The cells were cultured for less than twelve days before CD4+ T cells were isolated. The origin of this receptor is a human donor in good health. V gene TRBV2 combines with J gene TRBJ1-1, with unresolved D. Sequences were obtained from CD4+ T cells from PBMCs, cultured in vitro. The CDR3 DNA is TGTGCCAGCAGCCAGACACAAATGAACACTGAAGCTTTCTTT. It is translated as CASSQTQMNTEAFF.